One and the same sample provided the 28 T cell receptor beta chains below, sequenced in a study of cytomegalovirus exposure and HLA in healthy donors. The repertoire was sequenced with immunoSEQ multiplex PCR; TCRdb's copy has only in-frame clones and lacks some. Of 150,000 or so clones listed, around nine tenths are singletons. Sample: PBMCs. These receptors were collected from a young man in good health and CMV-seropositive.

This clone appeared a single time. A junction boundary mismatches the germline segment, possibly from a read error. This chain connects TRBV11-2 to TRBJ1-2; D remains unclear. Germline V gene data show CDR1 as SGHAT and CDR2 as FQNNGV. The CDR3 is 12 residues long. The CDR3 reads CARFRRDYGYTF. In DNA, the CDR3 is TGCGCCAGATTCCGGCGGGACTATGGCTACACCTTC.

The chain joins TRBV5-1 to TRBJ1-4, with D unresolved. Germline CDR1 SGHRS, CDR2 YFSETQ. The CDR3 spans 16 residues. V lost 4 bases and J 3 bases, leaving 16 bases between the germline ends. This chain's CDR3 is CASSHWPGRANEKLFF. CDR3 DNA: TGCGCCAGCAGCCATTGGCCGGGGAGGGCTAATGAAAAACTGTTTTTT. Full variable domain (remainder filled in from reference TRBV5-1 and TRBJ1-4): KAGVTQTPRYLIKTRGQQVTLSCSPISGHRSVSWYQQTPGQGLQFLFEYFSETQRNKGNFPGRFSGRQFSNSRSEMNVSTLELGDSALYLCASSHWPGRANEKLFFGSGTQLSVL.

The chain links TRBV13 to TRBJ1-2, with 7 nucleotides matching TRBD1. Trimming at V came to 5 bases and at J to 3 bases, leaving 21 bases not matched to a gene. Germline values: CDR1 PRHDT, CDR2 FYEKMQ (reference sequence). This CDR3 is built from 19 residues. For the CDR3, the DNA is TGTGCCAGCAGCCCCAGTCCCCTAGCCGGGACAGATAACGACTATGGCTACACCTTC. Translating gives CASSPSPLAGTDNDYGYTF.

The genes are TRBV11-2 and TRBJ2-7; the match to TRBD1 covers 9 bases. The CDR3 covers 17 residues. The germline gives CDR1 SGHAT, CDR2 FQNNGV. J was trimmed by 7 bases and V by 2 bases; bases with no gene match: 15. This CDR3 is CASSLLNTGNRGREQYF. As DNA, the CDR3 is TGTGCCAGCAGCTTACTAAATACCGGGAACAGGGGGCGGGAGCAGTACTTC. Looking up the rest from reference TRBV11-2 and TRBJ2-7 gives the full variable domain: EAGVAQSPRYKIIEKRQSVAFWCNPISGHATLYWYQQILGQGPKLLIQFQNNGVVDDSQLPKDRFSAERLKGVDSTLKIQPAKLEDSAVYLCASSLLNTGNRGREQYFGPGTRLTVT.

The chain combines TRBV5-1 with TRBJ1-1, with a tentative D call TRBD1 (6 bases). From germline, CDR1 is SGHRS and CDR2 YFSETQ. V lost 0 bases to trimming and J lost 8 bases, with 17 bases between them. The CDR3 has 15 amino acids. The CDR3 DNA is TGCGCCAGCAGCTTGGCCGGGACAAGGCCCCAAGAAGCTTTCTTT. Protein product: CASSLAGTRPQEAFF.

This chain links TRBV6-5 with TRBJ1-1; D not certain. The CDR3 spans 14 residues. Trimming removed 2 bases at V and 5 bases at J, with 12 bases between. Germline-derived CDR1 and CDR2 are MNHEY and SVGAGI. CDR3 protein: CASSYGGRRTEAFF. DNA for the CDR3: TGTGCCAGCAGTTACGGAGGCAGGCGGACTGAAGCTTTCTTT.

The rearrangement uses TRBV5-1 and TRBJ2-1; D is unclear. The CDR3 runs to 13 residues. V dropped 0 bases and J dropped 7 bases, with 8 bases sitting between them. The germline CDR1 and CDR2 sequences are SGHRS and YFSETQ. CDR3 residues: CASSLAVRNEQFF. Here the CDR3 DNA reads TGCGCCAGCAGCTTGGCGGTGCGGAATGAGCAGTTCTTC.

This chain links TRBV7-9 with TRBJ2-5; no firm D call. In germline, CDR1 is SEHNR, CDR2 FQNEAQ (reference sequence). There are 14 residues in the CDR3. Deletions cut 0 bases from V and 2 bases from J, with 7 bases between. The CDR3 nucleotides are TGTGCCAGCAGCTTAGCGGCAGTTCAAGAGACCCAGTACTTC. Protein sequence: CASSLAAVQETQYF.

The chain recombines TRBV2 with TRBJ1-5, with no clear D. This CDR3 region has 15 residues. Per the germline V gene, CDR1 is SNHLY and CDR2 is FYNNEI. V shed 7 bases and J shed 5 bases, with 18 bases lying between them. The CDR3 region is CASNPQRLNYQPQHF. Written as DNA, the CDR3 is TGTGCCAGCAACCCCCAGCGGCTGAACTATCAGCCCCAGCATTTT.

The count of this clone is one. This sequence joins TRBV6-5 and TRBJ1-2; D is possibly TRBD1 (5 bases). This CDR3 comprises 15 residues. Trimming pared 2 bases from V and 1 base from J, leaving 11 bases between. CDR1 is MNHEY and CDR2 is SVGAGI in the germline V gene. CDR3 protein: CASSYRGLSNYGYTF. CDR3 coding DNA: TGTGCCAGCAGTTACAGGGGTTTAAGTAACTATGGCTACACCTTC.

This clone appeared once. The CDR3 protein is CASSTRDIAKNIQYF. CDR3 sequence (DNA): TGTGCCAGCAGCACCCGGGACATAGCCAAAAACATTCAGTACTTC. The chain is built from TRBV7-9 and TRBJ2-4; D might be TRBD1 (6 bases). Germline CDR1 reads SEHNR; CDR2 reads FQNEAQ (reference sequence). The V and J ends lost 5 bases and 0 bases respectively, with 11 bases between them. There are 15 residues in the CDR3. The variable domain in full, completed from reference TRBV7-9 and TRBJ2-4, reads DTGVSQNPRHKITKRGQNVTFRCDPISEHNRLYWYRQTLGQGPEFLTYFQNEAQLEKSRLLSDRFSAERPKGSFSTLEIQRTEQGDSAMYLCASSTRDIAKNIQYFGAGTRLSVL.

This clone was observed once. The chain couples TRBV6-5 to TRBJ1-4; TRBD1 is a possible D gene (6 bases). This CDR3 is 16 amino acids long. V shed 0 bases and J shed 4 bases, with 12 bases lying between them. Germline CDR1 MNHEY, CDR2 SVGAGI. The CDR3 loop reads CASSYSYRVHNEKLFF. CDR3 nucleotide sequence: TGTGCCAGCAGTTACTCCTACAGGGTACATAATGAAAAACTGTTTTTT.

In nucleotides, the CDR3 is TGTGCCAGCAGCGTGACCACAGGGGGGAACTATGGCTACACCTTC. Encoded protein: CASSVTTGGNYGYTF. The genes are TRBV9 and TRBJ1-2, with 8 bases aligning to TRBD1. CDR3 length: 15 amino acids. Germline CDR1 SGDLS, CDR2 YYNGEE. The ends lost 2 bases at V and 2 bases at J; junction bases unmatched: 5.

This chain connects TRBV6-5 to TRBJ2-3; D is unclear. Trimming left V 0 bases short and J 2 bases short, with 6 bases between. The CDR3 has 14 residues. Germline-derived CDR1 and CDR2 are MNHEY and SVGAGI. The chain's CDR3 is CASSYSSFTDTQYF. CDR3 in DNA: TGTGCCAGCAGTTACTCCTCTTTCACAGATACGCAGTATTTT.

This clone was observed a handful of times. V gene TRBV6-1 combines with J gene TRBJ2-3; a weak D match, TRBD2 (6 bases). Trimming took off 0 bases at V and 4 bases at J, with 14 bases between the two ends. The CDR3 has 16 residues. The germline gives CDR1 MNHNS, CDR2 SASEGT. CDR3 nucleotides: TGTGCCAGCAGTGAAGCAGTGGGAGGAATGGCAGATACGCAGTATTTT. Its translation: CASSEAVGGMADTQYF.

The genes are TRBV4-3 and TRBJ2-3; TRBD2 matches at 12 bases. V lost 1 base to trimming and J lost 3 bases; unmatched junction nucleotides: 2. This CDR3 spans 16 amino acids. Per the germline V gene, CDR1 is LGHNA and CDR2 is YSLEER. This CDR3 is CASSQASGGATDTQYF. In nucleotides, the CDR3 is TGCGCCAGCAGCCAAGCTAGCGGGGGGGCGACAGATACGCAGTATTTT.

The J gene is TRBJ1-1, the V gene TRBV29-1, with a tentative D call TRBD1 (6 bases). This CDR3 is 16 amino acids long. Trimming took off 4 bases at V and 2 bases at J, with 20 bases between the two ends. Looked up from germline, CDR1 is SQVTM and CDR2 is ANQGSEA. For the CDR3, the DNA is TGCAGCGTTGGAGGGTGGCAGGGAGGGGGAAACACTGAAGCTTTCTTT. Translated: CSVGGWQGGGNTEAFF.

The CDR3 DNA follows: TGTGCCAGCAGCAGGACAGGGGAGTCCTACAATGAGCAGTTCTTC. Translated: CASSRTGESYNEQFF. The chain recombines TRBV7-3 with TRBJ2-1; 9 nucleotides align to TRBD1. Germline-derived CDR1 and CDR2 are SGHTA and FQGTGA. This CDR3 region has 15 residues. V gave up 5 bases and J gave up 1 base; unmatched junction bases: 3.

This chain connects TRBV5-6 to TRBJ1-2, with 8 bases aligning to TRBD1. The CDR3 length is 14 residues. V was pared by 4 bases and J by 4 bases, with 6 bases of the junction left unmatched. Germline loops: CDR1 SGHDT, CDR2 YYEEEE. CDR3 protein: CASSIRTGPYGYTF. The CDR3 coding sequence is TGTGCCAGCAGCATCCGGACAGGGCCCTATGGCTACACCTTC.

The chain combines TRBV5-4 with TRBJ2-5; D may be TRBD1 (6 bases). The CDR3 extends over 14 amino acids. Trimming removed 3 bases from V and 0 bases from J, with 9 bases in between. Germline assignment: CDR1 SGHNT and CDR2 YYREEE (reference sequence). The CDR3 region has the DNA TGTGCCAGCAGCTCCGGGACACACCAAGAGACCCAGTACTTC. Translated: CASSSGTHQETQYF. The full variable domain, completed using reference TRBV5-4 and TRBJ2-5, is ETGVTQSPTHLIKTRGQQVTLRCSSQSGHNTVSWYQQALGQGPQFIFQYYREEENGRGNFPPRFSGLQFPNYSSELNVNALELDDSALYLCASSSGTHQETQYFGPGTRLLVL.

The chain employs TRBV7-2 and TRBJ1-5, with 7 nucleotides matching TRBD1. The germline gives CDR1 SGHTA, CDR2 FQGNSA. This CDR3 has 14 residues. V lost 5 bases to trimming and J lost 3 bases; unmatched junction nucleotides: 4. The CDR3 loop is CASSRDRTNQPQHF. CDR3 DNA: TGTGCCAGCAGCCGGGACAGAACCAATCAGCCCCAGCATTTT.

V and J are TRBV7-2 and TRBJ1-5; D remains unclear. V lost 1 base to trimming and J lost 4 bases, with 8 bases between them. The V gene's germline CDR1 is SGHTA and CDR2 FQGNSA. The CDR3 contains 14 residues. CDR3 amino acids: CASSLDMTNQPQHF. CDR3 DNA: TGTGCCAGCAGCTTAGACATGACAAATCAGCCCCAGCATTTT.

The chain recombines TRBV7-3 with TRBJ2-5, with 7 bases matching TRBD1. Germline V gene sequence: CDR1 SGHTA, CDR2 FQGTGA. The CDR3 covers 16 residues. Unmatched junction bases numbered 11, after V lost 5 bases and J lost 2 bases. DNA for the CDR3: TGTGCCAGCAGCCATCAGGGGACAGTGCCGCAAGAGACCCAGTACTTC. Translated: CASSHQGTVPQETQYF.

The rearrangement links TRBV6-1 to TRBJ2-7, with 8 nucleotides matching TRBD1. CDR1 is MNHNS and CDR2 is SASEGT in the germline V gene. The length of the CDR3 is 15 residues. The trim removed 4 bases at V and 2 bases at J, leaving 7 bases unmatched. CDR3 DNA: TGTGCCAGCAGTGGATCCGGGACAGGAGCCTACGAGCAGTACTTC. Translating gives CASSGSGTGAYEQYF.

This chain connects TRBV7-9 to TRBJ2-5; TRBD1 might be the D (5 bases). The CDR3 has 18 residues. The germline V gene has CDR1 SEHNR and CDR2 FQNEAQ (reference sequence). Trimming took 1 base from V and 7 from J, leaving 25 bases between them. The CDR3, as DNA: TGTGCCAGCAGCTTAGTATTGGGCACAGGACGGTCGTTGGGGACCCAGTACTTC. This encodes CASSLVLGTGRSLGTQYF.

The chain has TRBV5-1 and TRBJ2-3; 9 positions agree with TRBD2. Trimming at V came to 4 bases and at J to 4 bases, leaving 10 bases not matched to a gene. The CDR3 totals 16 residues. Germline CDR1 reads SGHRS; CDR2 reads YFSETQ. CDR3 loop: CASSGISGSVADTQYF. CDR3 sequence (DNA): TGCGCCAGCAGCGGAATTAGCGGGAGTGTCGCAGATACGCAGTATTTT.

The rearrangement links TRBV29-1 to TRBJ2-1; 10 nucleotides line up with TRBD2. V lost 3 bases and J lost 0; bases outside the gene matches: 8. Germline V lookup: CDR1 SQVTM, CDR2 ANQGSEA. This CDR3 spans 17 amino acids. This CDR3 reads CSVDPSGSQSSYNEQFF. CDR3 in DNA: TGCAGCGTTGATCCTAGCGGGAGCCAAAGCTCCTACAATGAGCAGTTCTTC.

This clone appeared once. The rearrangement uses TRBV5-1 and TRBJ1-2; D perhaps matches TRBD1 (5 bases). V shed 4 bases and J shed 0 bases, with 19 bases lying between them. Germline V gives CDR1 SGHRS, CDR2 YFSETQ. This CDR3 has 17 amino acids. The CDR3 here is CASSIGTAHTSNYGYTF. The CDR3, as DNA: TGCGCCAGCAGCATTGGGACTGCTCACACATCTAACTATGGCTACACCTTC.